The 9 T cell receptor beta chains in this list originate from one sample, sequenced in a study of blood T cell repertoires in COVID-19. Generated by immunoSEQ multiplex PCR, the TCRdb table keeps only in-frame clones and is missing some. Among 210,000 or so clones listed, around 84% were seen once. The sample comprised peripheral blood. Every receptor here comes from a man aged 50 to 60 with acute or convalescent COVID-19.

The chain links TRBV7-9 to TRBJ2-7; D may be TRBD1 (6 bases). This CDR3 comprises 14 residues. Germline CDR1 reads SEHNR; CDR2 reads FQNEAQ (reference sequence). V lost 8 bases, J lost 0 bases, and 14 bases lay in between. Here the CDR3 reads CASRSQGSSYEQYF. For the CDR3, the DNA is TGTGCCAGCCGATCCCAGGGGAGCTCCTACGAGCAGTACTTC.

The CDR3 region has the DNA TGTGCCAGCAGTTACTCCACGGGTAGCTACACCTTC. This codes for CASSYSTGSYTF. This rearrangement joins TRBV6-2 or TRBV6-3 to TRBJ1-2, with D unclear. This CDR3 has 12 residues. Germline assignment: CDR1 MNHEY and CDR2 SVGEGT. The germline V and J ends were trimmed by 0 bases and 9 bases, with 8 bases remaining between them.

This sequence joins TRBV7-9 and TRBJ1-1, with D tentatively TRBD1 (5 bases). The CDR3 has 15 residues. Between the trimmed V and J ends, which lost 3 bases and 0 bases, there was a span of 11 bases. CDR1 is SEHNR, CDR2 FQNEAQ, per germline (reference sequence). As DNA, the CDR3 is TGTGCCAGCAGCTTGGGGGGACCGATGAACACTGAAGCTTTCTTT. Amino acids: CASSLGGPMNTEAFF.

This clone has just a few counts. The gene calls are TRBV7-3 and TRBJ2-1; 7 nucleotides agree with TRBD1. V lost 5 bases to trimming and J lost 7 bases; unmatched junction nucleotides: 5. There are 13 residues in the CDR3. The germline gives CDR1 SGHTA, CDR2 FQGTGA. CDR3 protein: CASSESRGNEQFF. In nucleotides, the CDR3 is TGTGCCAGCAGCGAATCCAGGGGGAATGAGCAGTTCTTC.

This clone was detected only a few times. This chain links TRBV19 with TRBJ1-5; D is unresolved. CDR1 is LNHDA, CDR2 SQIVND, per germline (reference sequence). V was trimmed by 7 bases and J by 6 bases, leaving 16 bases between them. This CDR3 contains 14 residues. The CDR3 DNA reads as TGTGCCAGTATATCTACGGGGTTGGCTCAGCCCCAGCATTTT. Residues: CASISTGLAQPQHF.

The V call is TRBV7-6, the J call TRBJ1-1, with D tentatively TRBD1 (5 bases). Looked up from germline, CDR1 is SGHVS and CDR2 is FNYEAQ. This CDR3 spans 15 amino acids. V dropped 5 bases and J dropped 3 bases, with 16 bases sitting between them. CDR3 DNA: TGTGCCAGCAGCCCCGAGCAGGGTGGGTACACTGAAGCTTTCTTT. This translates into CASSPEQGGYTEAFF.

J is TRBJ1-4 and V is TRBV7-2; weak D call: TRBD1 (6 bases). Per germline, CDR1 SGHTA and CDR2 FQGNSA. Trimming removed 0 bases from V and 8 bases from J, with 13 bases in between. The length of the CDR3 is 15 residues. The CDR3 coding sequence is TGTGCCAGCAGCTTAGCCAGCGGGAGGGGGGAAAAACTGTTTTTT. It encodes CASSLASGRGEKLFF.

The chain recombines TRBV30 with TRBJ1-3; TRBD1 is a possible D gene (5 bases). Per germline, CDR1 GTSNPN and CDR2 SVGIG (reference sequence). Trimming shortened V by 1 base and J by 8 bases, and 12 bases separated the two germline ends. The CDR3 totals 13 residues. The CDR3 DNA follows: TGTGCCTGGAGTGGGGGGGGATTCTACACCATATATTTT. Translated, it gives CAWSGGGFYTIYF. Full variable domain (missing parts from reference TRBV30 and TRBJ1-3): SQTIHQWPATLVQPVGSPLSLECTVEGTSNPNLYWYRQAAGRGLQLLFYSVGIGQISSEVPQNLSASRPQDRQFILSSKKLLLSDSGFYLCAWSGGGFYTIYFGEGSWLTVV.

CDR3 nucleotides: TGTGCCAGCAGCTTAATAGGACTAGCCTACCCCACAGATACGCAGTATTTT. This gives the protein CASSLIGLAYPTDTQYF. V is TRBV7-3 and J is TRBJ2-3; 8 bases fit TRBD2. The V segment lost 1 base and the J segment 2 bases; nucleotides outside the gene matches: 8. Germline V gene sequence: CDR1 SGHTA, CDR2 FQGTGA. This CDR3 is 17 amino acids long.